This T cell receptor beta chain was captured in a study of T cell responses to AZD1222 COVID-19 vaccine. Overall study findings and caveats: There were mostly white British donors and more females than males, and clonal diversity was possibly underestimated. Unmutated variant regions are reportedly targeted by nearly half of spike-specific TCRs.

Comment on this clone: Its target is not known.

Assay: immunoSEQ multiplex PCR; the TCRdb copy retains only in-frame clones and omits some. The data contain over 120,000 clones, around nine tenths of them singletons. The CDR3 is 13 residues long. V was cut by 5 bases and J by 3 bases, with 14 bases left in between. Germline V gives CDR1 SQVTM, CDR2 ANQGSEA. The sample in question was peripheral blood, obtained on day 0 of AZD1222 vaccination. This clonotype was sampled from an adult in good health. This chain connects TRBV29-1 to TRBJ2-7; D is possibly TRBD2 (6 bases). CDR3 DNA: TGCAGCGTTCGCGGGACTCAACTCTACGAGCAGTACTTC. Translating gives CSVRGTQLYEQYF.